The subject of this entry is one TCR beta chain. This clonotype showed up many times. Its antigen specificity is not known. There are no base qualities to consult, and no much larger clone falls within one base. The data stem from a study of identical twins listed by TCRdb under 2016. Describing the broader study: To test whether fetal clonotypes persist, the study used deep sequencing on TCR alpha and beta repertoires from monozygotic twins, unrelated adults of various ages, and cord blood. Replicate twin experiments were performed at different times using different library preparation protocols to rule out contamination. On the study overall, not on this receptor specifically: Fewer insertions were carried by abundant cord blood beta clonotypes; a weaker similar trend was observed in young adult naive repertoires, while no such trend was observed in memory repertoires. In monozygotic twins, recombination models systematically underestimated out-of-frame TCR alpha sharing, but the models matched the sharing seen between unrelated individuals. Excess twin sharing in beta out-of-frame sequences was weaker because fewer shared sequences lowered the signal-to-noise ratio. Invariant T cells such as MAIT and iNKT could partly confound zero-insertion analyses, though diverse VJ usage argued against this for most clonotypes. Because the same donors could not be followed over many years, conclusions were based on cross-sectional statistical analysis. Compared with coincidental sharing between unrelated individuals, out-of-frame TCR alpha sequences shared between twins had an excess of sequences with low generation probability.

Preparation of the library involved 5' RACE. The sequencer listed for this sample is Illumina HiSeq 2000. A universal primer binding site was introduced by template switching, and a unique molecular identifier was present in the final cDNA, enabling accurate counting of TCR cDNA molecules. Specific primers in the conserved constant-segment region were used to synthesize first-strand cDNA for the TCR alpha and beta chains. To control for contamination, every cDNA library carried two barcodes: a SMART-Mk sample barcode plus Illumina barcodes. TruSeq adapter sequences, together with Illumina sample barcodes, were added in two successive PCR steps. The Illumina HiSeq platform was used with custom primers to sequence TCR alpha and beta cDNA libraries. From the authors' description of their analysis: MiGEC processed the raw reads to extract unique molecular identifiers, while MiXCR was used to determine the CDR3 positions. Recombination models were inferred per individual with the repgenHMM and IGoR tools using an EM algorithm. The tcR package in R was used for shared clonotype analysis, with sharing normalized by the product of cloneset sizes. To study raw recombination without the effects of thymic and clonal selection, out-of-frame nonproductive sequences were analyzed. TCRdb took the public reads, trimmed them with fastp at Q25, ran MiXCR for clone calling and kept in-frame beta chains. Records with the same CDR3 protein are collapsed into one entry carrying the most frequent genes and DNA. These V and J calls are TCRdb output, not the study's own analysis. The sample includes 1.5 million to 2 million distinct CDR3 sequences, with less than 35% observed a single time. The top ten constitute 0.25% to 0.3% of the sample.

The CDR3 spans 15 residues, from the cysteine through the phenylalanine. The kept DNA is CDR3 alone, 45 bases in frame from the first base. Based on the germline V gene, the CDR1 and CDR2 sequences are ENHRY and SYGVKD. Ends trimmed: V by 2 bases, J by 0 bases; bases unmatched to a gene: 3. Every donor in the study was a healthy Caucasian. The clonotype originates from a newborn girl in good health. The chain is made from TRBV10-3 and TRBJ2-7; 8 junctional bases match TRBD2. Sequenced sample: cord blood. Read as DNA, the sequence is TGTGCCATCAGTGAGGGACTAGCAAGCTCCTACGAGCAGTACTTC. It translates as CAISEGLASSYEQYF.